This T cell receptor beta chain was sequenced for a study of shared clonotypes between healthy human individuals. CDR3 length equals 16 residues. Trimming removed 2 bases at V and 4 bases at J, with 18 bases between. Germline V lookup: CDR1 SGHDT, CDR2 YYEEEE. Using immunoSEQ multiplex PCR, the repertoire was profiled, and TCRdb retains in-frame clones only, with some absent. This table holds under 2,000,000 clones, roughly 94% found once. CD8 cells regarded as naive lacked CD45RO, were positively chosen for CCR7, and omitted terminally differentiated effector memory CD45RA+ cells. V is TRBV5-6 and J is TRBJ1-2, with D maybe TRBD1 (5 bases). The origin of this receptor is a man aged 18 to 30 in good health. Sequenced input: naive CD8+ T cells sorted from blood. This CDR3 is CASSLIVWQGGYGYTF. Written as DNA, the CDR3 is TGTGCCAGCAGCTTAATAGTTTGGCAGGGAGGCTATGGCTACACCTTC.